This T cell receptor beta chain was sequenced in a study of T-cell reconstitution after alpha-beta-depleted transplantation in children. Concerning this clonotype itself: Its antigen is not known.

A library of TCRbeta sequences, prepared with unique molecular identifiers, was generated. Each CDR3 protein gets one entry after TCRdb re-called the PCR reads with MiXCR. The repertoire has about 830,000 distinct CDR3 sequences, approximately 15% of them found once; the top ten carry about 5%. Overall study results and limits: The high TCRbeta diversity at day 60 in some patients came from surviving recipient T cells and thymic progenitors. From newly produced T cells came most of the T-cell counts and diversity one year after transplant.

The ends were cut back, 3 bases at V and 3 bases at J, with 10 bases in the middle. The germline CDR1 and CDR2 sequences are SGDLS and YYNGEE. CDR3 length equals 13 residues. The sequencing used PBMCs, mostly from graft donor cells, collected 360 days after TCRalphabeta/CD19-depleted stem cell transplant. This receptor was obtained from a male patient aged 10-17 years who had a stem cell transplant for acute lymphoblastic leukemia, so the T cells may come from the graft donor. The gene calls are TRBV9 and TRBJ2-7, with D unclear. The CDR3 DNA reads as TGTGCCAGCAGCGAAAGTCCCTTCTACGAGCAGTACTTC. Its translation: CASSESPFYEQYF.